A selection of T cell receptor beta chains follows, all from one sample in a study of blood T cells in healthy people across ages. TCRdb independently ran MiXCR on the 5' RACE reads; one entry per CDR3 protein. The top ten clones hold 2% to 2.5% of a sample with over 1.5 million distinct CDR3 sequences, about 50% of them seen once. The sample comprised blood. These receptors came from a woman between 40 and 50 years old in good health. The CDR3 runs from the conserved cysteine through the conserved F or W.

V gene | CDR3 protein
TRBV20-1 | CSARDDPITQPQHF
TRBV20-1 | CSARIGQGFKEQYF
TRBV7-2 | CASRLTSGAYNEQFF
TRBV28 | CASSPPGAGGGYTF
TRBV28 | CASRRTGGARTEAFF
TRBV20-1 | CSAESLATGLETQYF
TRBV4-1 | CASASTLDRGNEQYF
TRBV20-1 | CSASVLAEYNEQFF
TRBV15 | CATSRDQARGQGKNIQYF
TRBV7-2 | CASSLGFINTEAFF
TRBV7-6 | CASTDRGGADTQYF
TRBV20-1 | CSAREGPHGYTF
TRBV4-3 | CASSQAFGTSYNEQFF
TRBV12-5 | CASGSPNTDTQYF
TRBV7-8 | CASSAKGDTQYF
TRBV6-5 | CASSSQLSTDTQYF
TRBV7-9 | CASTVVGKKGNQPQHF
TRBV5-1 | CASSLATIGDGNEKLFF
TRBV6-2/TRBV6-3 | CASSYGRLAASTDTQYF
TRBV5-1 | CASSPLAGGLETRYF
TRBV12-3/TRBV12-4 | CASSPRGTAYEQYF
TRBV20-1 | CSAPGLAGLTQYF
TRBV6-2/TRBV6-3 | CASSPLGTSGVHEQFF
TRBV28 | CASSTIIPGWEQYF
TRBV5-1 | CASSLWTGGPQETQYF
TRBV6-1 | CASSPTQGFFVSNQPQHF
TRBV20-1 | CSAEETLSREQYF
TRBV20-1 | CSARRSDTQYF
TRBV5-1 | CASSLAFGPQETQYF
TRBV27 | CASSFILGGAFGTQYF
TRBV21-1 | CASSKRLSDRESYEQYF
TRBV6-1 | CASSAQTGVNSPLHF
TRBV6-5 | CASSSPGGPKNEQFF
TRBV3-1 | CASSQESGYSSTDTQYF
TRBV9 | CASSVGGAYSPLHF
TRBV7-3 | CASSSWTSGAYNEQFF
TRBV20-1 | CSASLDEQGGLRSQRDTQYF
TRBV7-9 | CASSFRDRDNSLLHF